This T cell receptor beta chain was recovered during a study of shared clonotypes between healthy human individuals. Study-wide results and limits: Rarefaction demonstrated incomplete sorted-subset sequencing despite large depth. Naive subsets usually exceeded memory subsets in estimated richness.

Each sorted subset replicate got 200 ng genomic DNA, roughly 27,000 genomes. Sequencing used immunoSEQ multiplex PCR; TCRdb keeps in-frame clones, though not all of them. The profile shows around 2.1 million clones, about 93% of them singletons. Germline-derived CDR1 and CDR2 are SQVTM and ANQGSEA. The CDR3 is 15 residues long. V gave up 7 bases and J gave up 1 base, with 19 bases separating them. A note on this clone: Its specificity is unknown.

Terminally differentiated effector memory CD45RA+ cells were excluded from the naive CD8 cells, which were CD45RO-negative and positively selected for CCR7. V usage is TRBV29-1 and J usage is TRBJ1-1; possible D gene TRBD1, 5 bases. The source material was naive CD8+ T cells from PBMCs. The sequence derives from a man aged 18 to 30 in good health. Some clones in this sample may be carry-over from other donors' samples. The CDR3 spells CSARPAGYRNTEAFF. The CDR3 region has the DNA TGCAGCGCTCGACCTGCAGGGTATAGGAACACTGAAGCTTTCTTT.